This TCR beta chain was recorded in a study of cytomegalovirus exposure and HLA in healthy donors (dated by TCRdb to about 2017). Regarding the complete study: An earlier analysis of approximately 640 of the donors reported more than 250 Gb of sequence data and 100 million to 130 million unique TCR beta sequences from approximately 180 million T cells. The study aimed to test whether signatures of past pathogen exposure could be identified by cataloging public T cell receptors. HLA typing included class I and class II loci at four-digit resolution. In a later analysis, previously published TCR beta repertoires from 666 donors were re-analyzed and high-resolution HLA genotyping was added so that TCR occurrence patterns could be studied. High-throughput TCR immunosequencing, statistical association of individual TCRs with disease status, and machine learning were combined to predict cytomegalovirus infection status. Across about 370 genotyped donors of the cohort, an average of approximately 240,000 unique TCR beta nucleotide sequences per donor were sequenced, and approximately 19% of those sequences were non-productive. Along with the approximately 600-subject first cohort, a separate validation cohort of over a hundred different subjects was used. In the later analysis, no new phenotypic data were used to find candidate immune exposures; instead, reliance was placed on TCR beta sequences and their occurrence across donors. Every discovery cohort repertoire had been produced on one sequencing platform. Of the roughly 400 genotyped donors, 75% to 85% were placed in the genetic ancestry cluster associated with self-reported Caucasian donors. An earlier analysis of several hundred of the donors used high-throughput TCR beta sequencing to judge whether each TCR beta V gene segment behaved as functional or pseudogenic. Typing coverage varied by locus: roughly 629-640 donors for A, B, C, DRB1 and DQB1; more than 500 for DQA1; nearly 610 for DPA1; some 470 for DPB1. About five DR-DQ haplotypes were handled as single units for association and clustering, since linkage in the cohort was strong. In a later genetic analysis, genome-wide SNP genotypes for about three fifths of the roughly 670 donors were used, and that subset was treated as a discovery cohort. The study profiled the T cell repertoires of around 700 subjects by immunosequencing and related them to cytomegalovirus serostatus. Alongside the repertoire data, information on donor age, sex, ethnicity and CMV serostatus was compiled. Roughly 320 gigabases of sequencing data and around 88 million unique TCR sequences made up an early release that covered 640 HLA-typed donors.

Concerning this clone: Its antigen is not yet known. Qualities for individual bases were not recorded, and no much larger clone is one base off.

Broad study findings and their caveats: Assigning TCR associations to individual alleles was difficult when HLA alleles, especially DR and DQ, strongly co-occurred. Cytomegalovirus status was reported to be diagnosed by the classifier with high specificity and sensitivity in both the original and validation cohorts. A further reported finding was that TCR beta sequences accurately predicted the HLA-A and HLA-B alleles for most subjects in the first cohort. In the study, roughly 160 TCR beta chains were listed as associated with cytomegalovirus. In a later analysis, HLA-associated TCR beta chains were found to be more clonally expanded and to have lower generation probabilities than equally common non-associated chains. A cluster of highly shared sequence variants was judged likely to represent a technical artifact of the sequencing pipeline. In a later genetic analysis, a missense DCLRE1C variant was associated with V-gene and J-gene trimming of TCR beta chains, and the association was replicated in an independent cohort. Most CMV-associated TCR beta chains appeared to be HLA-restricted in a later analysis, and the HLA associations seemed to be driven largely by CMV exposure. Correlated functional status among segregating V segments might be attributable to linkage disequilibrium, but an unknown experimental factor could not be ruled out. In a later analysis, several top co-occurrence clusters were reported to appear linked to parvovirus B19, influenza, CMV and Epstein-Barr virus. Sequencing depth was assumed to be roughly uniform across donors in the presence/absence analyses, though that assumption may not hold. Three of the identified cytomegalovirus-associated TCR beta chains were confirmed in vitro to be specific for cytomegalovirus antigens. For the cohort, immune exposure information was limited to CMV serostatus. The earlier analysis of around 600 of the donors excluded seventeen rarely observed V segments, including chromosome 9 orphons, because counts were too low. The cohort was sequenced for TCR beta chains only, and without alpha or paired-chain data the features that could be detected were limited. Specific HLA alleles were associated with 15,000 to 20,000 TCR beta sequences at a false discovery rate of 0.05 in a later analysis. Most TCR sequences were observed very rarely across donors, whereas some public TCRs were present in many individuals. A later genetic analysis reported fewer N-insertions in productive TCRs among donors in an Asian-associated ancestry cluster than the roughly 620-donor mean. It was suggested by the authors that the approach could potentially be generalized to other disease states and immunological phenotypes. In an earlier analysis of around 600 of the donors, most TCR beta V segments were observed in productive rearrangements about 90% or about 30% of the time, broadly matching IMGT annotations. In a later analysis, TCR association rates were found to vary across HLA loci, with the most associated TCRs seen for DRB1 alleles and the fewest for HLA-C alleles. HLA typing was unavailable for some donors at each locus, so association tests used only the typed subset. The 87-base-pair reads could not distinguish some IMGT-functional V segments, including TRBV6-2 and TRBV6-3, so those segments were excluded.

The library was built by means of the immunoSEQ multiplex PCR assay. A mixture of 60 forward primers for TCR Vbeta segments and 13 reverse primers for TCR Jbeta segments was used in the multiplex PCR. Amplification of the CDR3 region of rearranged TCR beta genes was performed with a multiplex PCR assay on genomic DNA. The amplified TCR beta libraries were sequenced on the Illumina HiSeq System as 87-base-pair reads. The study's processing was this. In a later analysis, some 80 million unique TCR beta chains were counted across the 650 to 700 repertoires, and around 10 million of these chains were shared by at least two donors. To remove PCR and sequencing errors, raw reads were error-corrected and collapsed into unique sequences using a nearest-neighbor algorithm that merged closely related sequences. Alignment of CDR3 sequences to IMGT reference sequences was used to assign V, D and J gene segments. For a sequence to be retained, a match of at least six nucleotides to both a V gene segment and a J gene segment was required. A rearrangement counted as productive if the CDR3 had no stop codons and remained in frame with V and J, and every other rearrangement counted as non-productive. CDR3 was defined according to IMGT convention as the region running from the second conserved V-encoded cysteine to the conserved J-encoded phenylalanine. The earlier analysis of about 590 of the donors excluded sequences that lacked an unambiguous match to a single V gene segment. In an earlier analysis of about 590 of the donors, a V segment was called functional when productive rearrangements were above 56.7%, and segregating when the standard deviation between donors exceeded 5%. A statistical classification framework was built for diagnosing cytomegalovirus status from the catalog of TCR beta chain sequences. In a later analysis, V and J genes were assigned by comparing TCR nucleotide sequences against IMGT/GENE-DB human TR gene sequences. In a later analysis, CDR3 sequences and most-parsimonious VDJ recombination scenarios were assigned using the TCRdist pipeline. In a later analysis, each TCR beta chain was defined by its CDR3 amino acid sequence together with its V-gene family, and reads without a unique V-gene family were excluded. A later analysis removed 450 to 600 highly shared, low-generation-probability nucleotide sequences to deal with suspected cross-contamination and a sequencing artifact. A later analysis calculated a clonal expansion index for each public chain from normalized within-repertoire ranks of inferred template counts. In a later analysis, generation probabilities were computed with a VDJ recombination model fitted to out-of-frame rearrangements, and the resulting probabilities were checked against IGoR. In a later analysis, hypergeometric tests were used to score TCR-TCR, TCR-HLA and TCR-CMV co-occurrence, with a repertoire-size bias correction applied to TCR pairs. A later analysis estimated false discovery rates by permuting HLA or CMV assignments 20 times. In a later analysis, co-occurring TCRs were grouped using DBSCAN, with TCRdist sequence similarity added in when clustering inside HLA-allele-positive subsets. Repertoires with fewer than 30,000 or more than 120,000 public chains, plus five repertoires with anomalous nucleotide sharing, were excluded from co-occurrence clustering. In TCRdb, the immuneACCESS table is reduced to in-frame sequences with V and J assigned. These tables do not hold every clone; where another copy was compared, an unresolved V gene accounts for under half, and the others remain unexplained. V, J and clone size are those of that table, while D and trimming were read from the DNA. A total of around 140,000 clones appear in this sample, 65% to 85% of them only once. The ten largest clones add up to approximately 2.3% of the sample.

In the germline V gene (reference sequence), CDR1 corresponds to MNHEY and CDR2 to SMNVEV. There are 14 amino acids in the CDR3, from cysteine to phenylalanine inclusive. Just the 42-base CDR3 DNA is kept, in frame starting at base 1. V loses 5 bases at its end and J loses 5 bases; junction bases beyond the gene matches: 4. In total, around 600 healthy bone marrow donors made up the cohort. At the time of sampling, all cohort members were nominally healthy, though unrecorded immune exposures were likely present. The donor tested CMV seronegative, placing the donor among the approximately 400 seronegative members of the cohort. A peripheral blood sample was collected from each donor, and TCR beta sequencing was performed on peripheral blood mononuclear cells. The Qiagen DNeasy Blood Extraction Kit was used to extract genomic DNA from the blood cell samples.

The chain uses TRBV27 and TRBJ2-5, with TRBD2 matching 11 junction bases. Source material: PBMCs. The clonotype was recovered from a male donor in good health and CMV-seronegative. The CDR3 protein is CASSLAGGRETQYF. The DNA is as follows: TGTGCCAGCAGTCTAGCGGGAGGAAGGGAGACCCAGTACTTC.